The TCR beta chain under discussion was sequenced for a study of blood T cell repertoires in COVID-19 (dated by TCRdb to between 2020 and 2021). Concerning the study at large: Samples covering the acute and convalescent phases of COVID-19 were provided by collaborators in the United States, Italy and Spain. The dataset comprised deeply sampled blood TCRbeta repertoires from subjects exposed to, actively infected with, or recovered from COVID-19. Where HLA class I and class II types were available, the types were taken from metadata supplied by the sample provider, not from assay-based typing. The repertoires were released in a freely available public database meant as a resource for research on the immune response to SARS-CoV-2. The samples were drawn from the first 160 participants of the ongoing ImmuneRACE study and from over 950 subjects provided by 6 global collaborators. The prospective study material was composed of cDNA or gDNA derived from T cells, B-cell-depleted T cells, or PBMCs. The sample metadata nearly always contained a de-identified subject ID, COVID-19 status, age in years and sex. Beyond this particular receptor, the publication reports: The amount of clinical and demographic metadata varied by source and participant and was provided uncurated.

Regarding this clone: It lacks a known antigen. Nothing much larger sits one base from this clone, and base qualities are not available.

TCRbeta CDR3 regions were amplified from genomic DNA using the immunoSEQ Assay, a bias-controlled multiplex PCR. In the source study's methods: The number of nucleated cells in each sample was estimated by amplification of reference gene primers within the assay. To quantify the absolute abundance of each unique TCRbeta CDR3 rearrangement, sequence reads were collapsed and filtered. For each sample, productive Simpson clonality was calculated by taking the square root of Simpson's diversity index across productive rearrangements. As stored in TCRdb, this immuneACCESS dataset retains in-frame rearrangements with V and J assigned. A fraction of the clones does not appear; measured against another copy, unresolved V genes explain less than half of the discrepancy, and the remainder lacks a known reason. V, J and clone size were drawn from that table, and D and trimming were deduced from the DNA. The sample yields 40,000 to 60,000 clones; 86% were counted once. The top ten constitute around 5% of the sample.

The collaborating institutions used their own protocols to collect whole blood in K2EDTA tubes. Collaborator samples were shipped for TCRbeta analysis as frozen whole blood, isolated PBMCs, or DNA extracted from either sample type. Trimming removed 5 bases from V and 4 bases from J; the gene matches leave 12 bases unexplained. Including cysteine and phenylalanine, the CDR3 has 18 amino acids. The entry retains the CDR3 DNA only, 54 bases that are in frame from base 1. CDR1 SGHVS and CDR2 FNYEAQ were looked up in the germline V gene. The sequenced sample was peripheral blood. The rearrangement combines TRBV7-6 with TRBJ2-3, with 13 bases aligning to TRBD2. The TCR originated in a man aged 40-50 years with active COVID-19. The nucleotide sequence reads TGTGCCAGCAGCCTCCCGGGCGGACTAGCGGGAGATCCAGATACGCAGTATTTT. It translates to CASSLPGGLAGDPDTQYF.